This TCR beta chain was captured in a study of blood T cell repertoires in COVID-19. About the research overall: Whether acute or convalescent, the COVID-19 samples came from the United States, Italy and Spain. From T cells, B-cell-depleted T cells, or PBMCs came the material, which was cDNA or gDNA.

Those enrolled in Seattle joined during active infection and were followed longitudinally afterward. The authors' processing: Reference gene primer amplification yielded estimated nucleated cell counts. Data came from immunoSEQ multiplex PCR; TCRdb stores just in-frame clones and leaves some out. The DNA was the basis for D and trimming; V, J and clone size are from that table. The sample includes fewer than 80,000 clones, 84% of them seen just once. V lost 1 base to trimming and J lost 1 base, with 11 bases between them. CDR1 is LGHNA and CDR2 is YSLEER in the germline V gene. There are 15 residues in the CDR3.

The sequenced sample was peripheral blood. The sequence came from a man aged 45-60 years with COVID-19, enrolled during active disease. The rearrangement links TRBV4-3 to TRBJ2-7, with a weak D call TRBD2 (6 bases). The CDR3 nucleotides are TGCGCCAGCAGCCAAGGGTCGGGGGTTTCCTACGAGCAGTACTTC. Its translation: CASSQGSGVSYEQYF.